The rows below give T cell receptor beta chains drawn from one sample of a study of STAT3 mutations in large granular lymphocyte leukemia. Sequenced by immunoSEQ multiplex PCR; TCRdb stores in-frame clones only, minus some. The repertoire consists of around 29,000 clones, with around 87% occurring once and the leading ten covering approximately 11%. The sample consisted of peripheral blood mononuclear cells. These TCRs come from a man in his sixties with T-cell large granular lymphocyte leukemia. Some clones in this sample may be carry-over from other donors' samples. The CDR3 runs from the conserved cysteine through the conserved F or W. The D gene is left open where the match is weak. The size field is filled for only some rows; it gives once, few, many or a size class.

NA,TRBJ1-1,TRBV20-1,NA,TGCAGTGCTAGAGGAGACACTGAAGCTTTCTTT,CSARGDTEAFF
TRBD2,TRBJ2-5,TRBV7-2,NA,TGTGCCAGCAGCTTGGGCTACCGTCGGGCTAGCGGTCCCAGGGAGACCCAGTACTTC,CASSLGYRRASGPRETQYF
NA,TRBJ1-5,TRBV12-5,NA,TGTGCTAGTGGTTTGGGACAGATTAGCAATCAGCCCCAGCATTTT,CASGLGQISNQPQHF
TRBD1,TRBJ2-1,TRBV27,NA,TGTGCCAGCAGTTTAGACAGGGTTCGCCGCAATGAGCAGTTCTTC,CASSLDRVRRNEQFF
NA,TRBJ2-3,TRBV18,NA,TGTGCCAGCTCATTATCAGGGTTAAATACGCAGTATTTT,CASSLSGLNTQYF
NA,TRBJ1-3,TRBV5-1,once,TGCGCCAGCAGCTTGGGGGACTCTGGAAACACCATATATTTT,CASSLGDSGNTIYF
NA,TRBJ2-1,TRBV11-2,NA,TGTGCCAGCAGCTTAGTTGGCAGTTATTCGGGCAATGAGCAGTTCTTC,CASSLVGSYSGNEQFF
NA,TRBJ2-3,TRBV7-6,NA,TGTGCCAGCGGGCTAACTAGGCGCACAGATACGCAGTATTTT,CASGLTRRTDTQYF
NA,TRBJ2-1,TRBV25-1,NA,TGTGCCAGCAGCTCAGCCTCGGGACTTGCCGATGAGCAGTTCTTC,CASSSASGLADEQFF
NA,TRBJ2-5,TRBV30,NA,TGTGCCTGGAGTTACCCGGGCCCAGCCCAAGAGACCCAGTACTTC,CAWSYPGPAQETQYF
NA,TRBJ2-2,TRBV28,once,TGTGCCAGCATCTCCTCCCGGGCCGACCGGGCCGGGGAGCTGTTTTTT,CASISSRADRAGELFF
NA,TRBJ2-1,TRBV7-9,NA,TGTGCCAGCAGCTTAGGAGGAGGGTTCTCCTACAATGAGCAGTTCTTC,CASSLGGGFSYNEQFF
TRBD2,TRBJ2-5,TRBV5-1,NA,TGCGCCAGCAGCTACTTCGGGGGGGAGACCCAGTACTTC,CASSYFGGETQYF
NA,TRBJ1-1,TRBV15,NA,TGTGCCACCAGCAGAGATCCGGGAGGGGGAGGGAACACTGAAGCTTTCTTT,CATSRDPGGGGNTEAFF
NA,TRBJ1-4,TRBV18,NA,TGTGCCAGCTCACCGGGTGGGGTTGAAAAACTGTTTTTT,CASSPGGVEKLFF
NA,TRBJ2-2,TRBV5-1,NA,TGCGCCAGCAAAGACAGAACGAACACCGGGGAGCTGTTTTTT,CASKDRTNTGELFF
TRBD2,TRBJ2-7,TRBV6-5,NA,TGTGCCAGCAGCCGCCCAACTAGCGACCACTACGAGCAGTACTTC,CASSRPTSDHYEQYF
TRBD2,TRBJ2-1,TRBV7-9,NA,TGTGCCAGCAGCTTAGATAATCGACTAGCGGGAGAGTTCTTC,CASSLDNRLAGEFF
NA,TRBJ2-2,TRBV9,NA,TGTGCCAGCAGCGTAGTAGGAACCGGGGAGCTGTTTTTT,CASSVVGTGELFF
TRBD1,TRBJ2-3,TRBV6-5,once,TGTGCCAGCACCGGGACAGGGATGAGGACAGATACGCAGTATTTT,CASTGTGMRTDTQYF
NA,TRBJ2-7,TRBV18,NA,TGTGCCAGCTCACCACCGGCCAACTACGAGCAGTACTTC,CASSPPANYEQYF
NA,TRBJ1-3,TRBV9,NA,TGTGCCAGCAGCGTAGACAGAGGTGGGGACACCATATATTTT,CASSVDRGGDTIYF
TRBD2,TRBJ2-1,TRBV5-4,NA,TGTGCCAGCAGGATGGCGGGAGGCCGGAATGAGCAGTTCTTC,CASRMAGGRNEQFF
TRBD2,TRBJ2-7,TRBV7-6,NA,TGTGCCAGCAGCAGACTAGCGGGAGGACTCTACGAGCAGTACTTC,CASSRLAGGLYEQYF
TRBD2,TRBJ2-2,TRBV5-6,NA,TGTGCCAGCAGCTTGTTTGCGGGAGCCGGGGAGCTGTTTTTT,CASSLFAGAGELFF
NA,TRBJ2-1,TRBV18,once,TGTGCCAGCTCACCCCGTCTGGGAGGCTCCTACAATGAGCAGTTCTTC,CASSPRLGGSYNEQFF
TRBD1,TRBJ1-1,TRBV30,NA,TGTGCCTGTCCTAACCAGGGGGTGAACACTGAAGCTTTCTTT,CACPNQGVNTEAFF
TRBD1,TRBJ1-1,TRBV18,NA,TGTGCCAGCTCACCACCGATACAGGGGGCGAACACTGAAGCTTTCTTT,CASSPPIQGANTEAFF
NA,TRBJ2-7,TRBV7-6,NA,TGTGCCAGCAGCTCCCAGCCTCCGAGCTCCTACGAGCAGTACTTC,CASSSQPPSSYEQYF
NA,TRBJ1-1,TRBV29-1,NA,TGCAGCGTCTGGGACTTTTTCCCGCTCGGGGCTGAAGCTTTCTTT,CSVWDFFPLGAEAFF
NA,TRBJ2-2,TRBV11-3,NA,TGTGCCAGCAGCTCGGAGGGGACAACAAACACCGGGGAGCTGTTTTTT,CASSSEGTTNTGELFF
NA,TRBJ2-7,TRBV7-2,NA,TGTGCCAGCAGCGATAGCTCCTACGAGCAGTACTTC,CASSDSSYEQYF
NA,TRBJ2-3,TRBV2,NA,TGTGCCAGCAGTGAAAGCGGAATTAGCACAGATACGCAGTATTTT,CASSESGISTDTQYF
NA,TRBJ2-3,TRBV5-1,few,TGCGCCAGCAGTCCCGGGACCCCTAGGACAGATACGCAGTATTTT,CASSPGTPRTDTQYF
NA,TRBJ2-1,TRBV27,NA,TGTGCCAGCAGTTTATCAGCAGGGCTTAACAATGAGCAGTTCTTC,CASSLSAGLNNEQFF
NA,TRBJ2-7,TRBV30,NA,TGTGCCTGGACTGATAGGTTGGAGCAGTACTTC,CAWTDRLEQYF
TRBD2,TRBJ2-1,TRBV27,NA,TGTGCCAGCAGTACCCTAGTGGGCGGGAGTAGGGATGAGCAGTTCTTC,CASSTLVGGSRDEQFF
TRBD2,TRBJ2-2,TRBV5-4,medium-sized,TGTGCCAGCAGCTATACCGGGACTAGCGGGAGCGAGGGGGAGCTGTTTTTT,CASSYTGTSGSEGELFF
NA,TRBJ2-3,TRBV5-1,NA,TGCGCCAGCAGCAGACTCGGCCAGGTGGGGATGGCCACAGATACGCAGTATTTT,CASSRLGQVGMATDTQYF
NA,TRBJ1-2,TRBV7-2,NA,TGTGCCAGCAGTACAGCACTTGGCTACACCTTC,CASSTALGYTF
TRBD1,TRBJ2-7,TRBV5-8,NA,TGTGCCAGCAGCTCAGGGAGGGGACAGGGTAGCGCCTTCGCGAGGGACGAGCAGTACTTC,CASSSGRGQGSAFARDEQYF